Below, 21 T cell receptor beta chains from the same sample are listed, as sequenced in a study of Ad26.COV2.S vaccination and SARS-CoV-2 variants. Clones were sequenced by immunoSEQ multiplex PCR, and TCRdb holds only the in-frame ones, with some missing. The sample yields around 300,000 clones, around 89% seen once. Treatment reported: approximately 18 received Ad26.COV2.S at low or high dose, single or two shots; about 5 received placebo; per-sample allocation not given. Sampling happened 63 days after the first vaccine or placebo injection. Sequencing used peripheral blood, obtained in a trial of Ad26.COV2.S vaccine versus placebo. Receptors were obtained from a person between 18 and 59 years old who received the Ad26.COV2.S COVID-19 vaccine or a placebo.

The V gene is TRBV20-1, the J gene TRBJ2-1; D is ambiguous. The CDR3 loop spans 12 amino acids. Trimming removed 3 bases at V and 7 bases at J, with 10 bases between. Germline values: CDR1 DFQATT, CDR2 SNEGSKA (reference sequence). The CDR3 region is CSASISRNEQFF. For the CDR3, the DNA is TGCAGTGCTAGTATAAGCCGTAATGAGCAGTTCTTC.

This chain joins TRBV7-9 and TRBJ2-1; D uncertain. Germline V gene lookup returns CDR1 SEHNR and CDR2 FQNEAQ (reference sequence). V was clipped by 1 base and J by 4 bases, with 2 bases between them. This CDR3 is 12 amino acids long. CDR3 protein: CASSLVYNEQFF. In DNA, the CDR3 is TGTGCCAGCAGCTTAGTTTACAATGAGCAGTTCTTC.

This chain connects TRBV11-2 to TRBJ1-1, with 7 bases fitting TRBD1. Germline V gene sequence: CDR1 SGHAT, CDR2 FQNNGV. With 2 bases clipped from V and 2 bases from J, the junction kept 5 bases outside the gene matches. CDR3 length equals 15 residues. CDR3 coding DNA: TGTGCCAGCAGCTTACTAGGGGGCTCAAACACTGAAGCTTTCTTT. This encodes CASSLLGGSNTEAFF.

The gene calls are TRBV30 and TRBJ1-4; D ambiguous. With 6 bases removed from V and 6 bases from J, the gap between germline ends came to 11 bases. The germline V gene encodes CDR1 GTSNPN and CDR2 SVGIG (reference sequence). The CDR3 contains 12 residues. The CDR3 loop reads CACTRFDEKLFF. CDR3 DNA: TGTGCCTGTACGCGGTTTGATGAAAAACTGTTTTTT.

CDR3 nucleotides: TGTGCCAGCAGCCGAGGGGGGTTAGGTCAGCCCCAGCATTTT. It yields the protein CASSRGGLGQPQHF. The rearrangement uses TRBV6-1 and TRBJ1-5, with a possible D match to TRBD1 (6 bases). The CDR3 contains 14 residues. Germline V lookup: CDR1 MNHNS, CDR2 SASEGT. V lost 6 bases and J 6 bases, leaving 15 bases between the germline ends.

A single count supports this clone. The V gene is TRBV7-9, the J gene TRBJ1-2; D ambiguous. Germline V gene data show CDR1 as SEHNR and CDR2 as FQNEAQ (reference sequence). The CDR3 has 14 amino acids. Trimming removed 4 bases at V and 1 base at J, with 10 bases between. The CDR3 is CASSSLGSNYGYTF. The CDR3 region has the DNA TGTGCCAGCAGCTCCCTCGGTAGTAACTATGGCTACACCTTC.

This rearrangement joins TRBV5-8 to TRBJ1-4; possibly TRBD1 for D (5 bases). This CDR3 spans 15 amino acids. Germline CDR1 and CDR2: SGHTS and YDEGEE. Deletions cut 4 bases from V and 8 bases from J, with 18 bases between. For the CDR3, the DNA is TGTGCCAGCAGCGCCTTTCAGGGAATCGAGGAAAAACTGTTTTTT. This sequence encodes CASSAFQGIEEKLFF.

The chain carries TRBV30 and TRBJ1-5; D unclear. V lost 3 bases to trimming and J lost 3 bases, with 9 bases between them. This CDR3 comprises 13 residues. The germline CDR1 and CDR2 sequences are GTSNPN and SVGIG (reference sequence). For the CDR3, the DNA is TGTGCCTGGAGGCAGAGCCCCAATCAGCCCCAGCATTTT. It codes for CAWRQSPNQPQHF.

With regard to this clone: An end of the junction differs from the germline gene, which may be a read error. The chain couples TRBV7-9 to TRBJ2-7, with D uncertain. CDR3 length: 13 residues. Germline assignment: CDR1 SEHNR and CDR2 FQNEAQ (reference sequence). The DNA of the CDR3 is TGTGCCAGCAGCTTAGACCCCACCTCAACAGTATCCTTC. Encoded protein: CASSLDPTSTVSF.

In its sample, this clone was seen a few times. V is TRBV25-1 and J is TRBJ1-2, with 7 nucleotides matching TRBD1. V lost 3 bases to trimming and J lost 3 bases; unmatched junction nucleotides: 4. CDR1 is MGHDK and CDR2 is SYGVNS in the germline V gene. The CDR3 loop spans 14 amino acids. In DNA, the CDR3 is TGTGCCAGCAGTGAGTCGGGACAGTACTATGGCTACACCTTC. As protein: CASSESGQYYGYTF.

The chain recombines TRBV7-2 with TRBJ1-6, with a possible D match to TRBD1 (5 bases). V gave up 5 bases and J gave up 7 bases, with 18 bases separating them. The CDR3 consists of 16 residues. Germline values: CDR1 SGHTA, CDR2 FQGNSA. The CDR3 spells CASSPSGWGGNSPLHF. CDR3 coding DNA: TGTGCCAGCAGCCCTTCTGGTTGGGGGGGAAATTCACCCCTCCACTTT.

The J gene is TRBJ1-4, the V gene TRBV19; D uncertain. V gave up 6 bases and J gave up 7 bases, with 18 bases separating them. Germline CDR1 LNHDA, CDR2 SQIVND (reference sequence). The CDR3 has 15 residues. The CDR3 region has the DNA TGTGCCAGTAGCCTGCGTTGGGATGCTCGTGAAAAACTGTTTTTT. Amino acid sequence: CASSLRWDAREKLFF.

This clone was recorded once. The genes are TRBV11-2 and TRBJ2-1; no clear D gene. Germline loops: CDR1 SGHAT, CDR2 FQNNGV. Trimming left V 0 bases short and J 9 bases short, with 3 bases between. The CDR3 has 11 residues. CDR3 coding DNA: TGTGCCAGCAGCTTAGAAGGTGAGCAGTTCTTC. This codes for CASSLEGEQFF.

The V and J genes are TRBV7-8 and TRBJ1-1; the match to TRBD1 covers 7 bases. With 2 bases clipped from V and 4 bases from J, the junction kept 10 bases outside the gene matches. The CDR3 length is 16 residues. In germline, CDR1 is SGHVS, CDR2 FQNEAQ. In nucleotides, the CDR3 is TGTGCCAGCAGCTTACGTCGAGGGGGCGATGGCACTGAAGCTTTCTTT. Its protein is CASSLRRGGDGTEAFF. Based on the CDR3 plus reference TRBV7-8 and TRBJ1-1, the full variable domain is GAGVSQSPRYKVAKRGQDVALRCDPISGHVSLFWYQQALGQGPEFLTYFQNEAQLDKSGLPSDRFFAERPEGSVSTLKIQRTQQEDSAVYLCASSLRRGGDGTEAFFGQGTRLTVV.

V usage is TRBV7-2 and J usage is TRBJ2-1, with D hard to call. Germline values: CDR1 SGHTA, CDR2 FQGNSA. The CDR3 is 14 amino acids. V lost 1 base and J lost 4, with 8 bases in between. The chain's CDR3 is CASSLVLRYNEQFF. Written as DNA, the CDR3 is TGTGCCAGCAGCTTAGTTCTACGGTACAATGAGCAGTTCTTC.

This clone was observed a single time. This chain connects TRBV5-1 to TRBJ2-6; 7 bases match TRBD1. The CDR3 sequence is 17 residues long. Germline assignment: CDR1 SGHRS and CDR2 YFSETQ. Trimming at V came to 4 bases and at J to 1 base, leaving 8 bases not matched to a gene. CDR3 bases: TGCGCCAGCAGCAACCGACAGGGTGGATCTGGGGCCAACGTCCTGACTTTC. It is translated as CASSNRQGGSGANVLTF. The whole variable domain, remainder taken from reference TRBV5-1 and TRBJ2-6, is KAGVTQTPRYLIKTRGQQVTLSCSPISGHRSVSWYQQTPGQGLQFLFEYFSETQRNKGNFPGRFSGRQFSNSRSEMNVSTLELGDSALYLCASSNRQGGSGANVLTFGAGSRLTVL.

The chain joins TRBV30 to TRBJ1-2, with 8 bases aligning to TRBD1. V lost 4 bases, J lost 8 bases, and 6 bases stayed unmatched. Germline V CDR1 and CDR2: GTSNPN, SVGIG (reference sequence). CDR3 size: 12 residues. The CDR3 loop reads CAWTGGPGGYTF. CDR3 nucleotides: TGTGCCTGGACAGGGGGCCCAGGGGGCTACACCTTC. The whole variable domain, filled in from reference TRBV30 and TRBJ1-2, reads SQTIHQWPATLVQPVGSPLSLECTVEGTSNPNLYWYRQAAGRGLQLLFYSVGIGQISSEVPQNLSASRPQDRQFILSSKKLLLSDSGFYLCAWTGGPGGYTFGSGTRLTVV.

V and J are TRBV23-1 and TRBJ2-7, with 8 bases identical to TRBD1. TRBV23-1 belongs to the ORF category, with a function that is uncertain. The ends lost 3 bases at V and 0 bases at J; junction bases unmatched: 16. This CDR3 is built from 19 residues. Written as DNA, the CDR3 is TGCGCCAGCAGTCATAGTCTCGCCGACAAAACAGGGGGCTCCTACGAGCAGTACTTC. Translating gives CASSHSLADKTGGSYEQYF.

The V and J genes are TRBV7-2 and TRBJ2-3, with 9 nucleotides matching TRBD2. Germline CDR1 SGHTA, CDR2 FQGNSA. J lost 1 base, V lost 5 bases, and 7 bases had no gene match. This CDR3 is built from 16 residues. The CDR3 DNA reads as TGTGCCAGCAGCCTCAACATAGCGGGGGGCACAGATACGCAGTATTTT. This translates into CASSLNIAGGTDTQYF.

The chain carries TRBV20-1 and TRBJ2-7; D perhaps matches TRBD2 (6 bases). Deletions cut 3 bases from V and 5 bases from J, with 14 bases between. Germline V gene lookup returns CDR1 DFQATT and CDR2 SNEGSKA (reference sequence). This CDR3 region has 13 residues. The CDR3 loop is CSASFLRGNEQYF. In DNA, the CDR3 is TGCAGTGCTAGTTTCTTGCGCGGGAACGAGCAGTACTTC.

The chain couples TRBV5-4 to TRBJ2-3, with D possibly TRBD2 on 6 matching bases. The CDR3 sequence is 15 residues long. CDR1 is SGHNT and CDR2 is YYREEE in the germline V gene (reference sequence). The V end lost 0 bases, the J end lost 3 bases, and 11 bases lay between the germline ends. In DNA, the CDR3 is TGTGCCAGCAGCTTGGGGCGGGGTGATACAGATACGCAGTATTTT. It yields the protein CASSLGRGDTDTQYF.